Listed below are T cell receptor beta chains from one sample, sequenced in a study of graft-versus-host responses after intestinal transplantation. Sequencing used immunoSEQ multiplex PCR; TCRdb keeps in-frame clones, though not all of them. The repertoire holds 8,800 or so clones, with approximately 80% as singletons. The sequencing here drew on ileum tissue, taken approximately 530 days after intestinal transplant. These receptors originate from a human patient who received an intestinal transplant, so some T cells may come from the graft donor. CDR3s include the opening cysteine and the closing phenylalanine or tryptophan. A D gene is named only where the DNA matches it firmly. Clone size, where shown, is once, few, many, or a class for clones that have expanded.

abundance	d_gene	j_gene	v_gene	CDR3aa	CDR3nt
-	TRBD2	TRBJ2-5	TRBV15	CATSTGTRIQETQYF	TGTGCCACCAGCACCGGGACTAGGATACAAGAGACCCAGTACTTC
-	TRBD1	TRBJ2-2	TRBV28	CASSGSGDRGWTGELFF	TGTGCCAGCAGTGGGAGTGGGGACAGGGGTTGGACCGGGGAGCTGTTTTTT
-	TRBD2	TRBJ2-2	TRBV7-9	CASSQGLARELFF	TGTGCCAGCAGCCAAGGACTAGCGCGGGAGCTGTTTTTT
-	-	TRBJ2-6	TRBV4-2	CASSQRPRLQSRANVLTF	TGTGCCAGCAGCCAAAGACCCAGGTTACAAAGTCGGGCCAACGTCCTGACTTTC
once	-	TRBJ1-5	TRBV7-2	CASSTGLEGNQPQHF	TGTGCCAGCAGTACAGGGCTGGAAGGGAATCAGCCCCAGCATTTT
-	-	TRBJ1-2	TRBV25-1	CASSEEARNYGYTF	TGTGCCAGCAGTGAAGAGGCCAGAAACTATGGCTACACCTTC
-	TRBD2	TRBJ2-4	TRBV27	CASPWREGRAKNIQYF	TGTGCCAGCCCCTGGCGGGAGGGCCGGGCCAAAAACATTCAGTACTTC
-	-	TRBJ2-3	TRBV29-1	CSARESDTQYF	TGCAGCGCAAGGGAGTCGGATACGCAGTATTTT
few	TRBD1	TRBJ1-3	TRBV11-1	CASSDRDRASGNTIYF	TGTGCCAGCAGCGACCGGGACAGGGCCTCTGGAAACACCATATATTTT
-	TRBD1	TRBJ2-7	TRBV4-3	CASSQEDRDYEQYF	TGCGCCAGCAGCCAAGAAGACAGGGATTACGAGCAGTACTTC
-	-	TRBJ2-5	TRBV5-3	CARMPQGETQYF	TGTGCCAGAATGCCCCAAGGCGAGACCCAGTACTTC
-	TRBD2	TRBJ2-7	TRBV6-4	CASSESAGVPYEQYF	TGTGCCAGCAGTGAGAGCGCGGGAGTCCCCTACGAGCAGTACTTC
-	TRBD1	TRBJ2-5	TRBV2	CASSEGGQAGETQYF	TGTGCCAGCAGTGAAGGAGGACAGGCCGGAGAGACCCAGTACTTC
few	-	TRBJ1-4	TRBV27	CASSLSYPRQANEKLFF	TGTGCCAGCAGTTTATCCTACCCCCGACAGGCTAATGAAAAACTGTTTTTT
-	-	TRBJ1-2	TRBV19	CASTPWGRAGYTF	TGTGCCAGTACCCCGTGGGGGCGGGCTGGCTACACCTTC
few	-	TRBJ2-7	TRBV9	CASSVASAYEQYF	TGTGCCAGCAGCGTAGCTAGCGCCTACGAGCAGTACTTC
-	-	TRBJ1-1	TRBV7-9	CASSPGGATEAFF	TGTGCCAGCAGCCCGGGGGGGGCCACTGAAGCTTTCTTT
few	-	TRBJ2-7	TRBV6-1	CASRGYEQYF	TGTGCCAGCAGGGGCTACGAGCAGTACTTC
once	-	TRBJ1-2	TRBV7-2	CASSSDRPGGYTF	TGTGCCAGCAGCTCCGACAGGCCCGGGGGCTACACCTTC
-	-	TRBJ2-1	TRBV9	CASSVEGYNEQFF	TGTGCCAGCAGCGTAGAGGGCTACAATGAGCAGTTCTTC
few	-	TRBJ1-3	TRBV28	CASSPVPRTPGNTIYF	TGTGCCAGCAGCCCCGTCCCTAGGACTCCTGGAAACACCATATATTTT
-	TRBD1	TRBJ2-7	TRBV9	CASSYGDRVSYEQYF	TGTGCCAGCAGCTACGGGGACAGGGTTTCCTACGAGCAGTACTTC
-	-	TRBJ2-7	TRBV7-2	CASSLAQSGWRYEQYF	TGTGCCAGCAGCTTAGCGCAATCGGGTTGGAGGTACGAGCAGTACTTC
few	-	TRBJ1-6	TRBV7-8	CASSLGVGSPLHF	TGTGCCAGCAGCTTAGGGGTTGGTTCACCCCTCCACTTT
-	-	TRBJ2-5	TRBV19	CASSPRGVWETQYF	TGTGCCAGTAGCCCACGCGGGGTTTGGGAGACCCAGTACTTC
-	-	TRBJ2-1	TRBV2	CASGGTYEQFF	TGTGCCAGCGGGGGAACATATGAGCAGTTCTTC
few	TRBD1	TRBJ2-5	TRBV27	CASSLMRQGPQETQYF	TGTGCCAGCAGTTTAATGAGACAGGGGCCTCAAGAGACCCAGTACTTC
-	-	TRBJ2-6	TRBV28	CASSLGEGANVLTF	TGTGCCAGCAGTTTAGGGGAAGGGGCCAACGTCCTGACTTTC
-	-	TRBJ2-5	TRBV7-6	CASSPRSAPRETQYF	TGTGCCAGCAGCCCACGTTCCGCCCCCCGGGAGACCCAGTACTTC
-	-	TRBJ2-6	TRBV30	CAWSVGVGANVLTF	TGTGCCTGGAGTGTCGGGGTTGGGGCCAACGTCCTGACTTTC